This T cell receptor beta chain was identified during a study of T cell responses to AZD1222 COVID-19 vaccine. Only in-frame clones appear in the TCRdb table, and some are missing; sequencing was by immunoSEQ multiplex PCR. This sample has some 65,000 clones, with about four fifths found just once. Trimming shortened V by 0 bases and J by 5 bases, and 11 bases separated the two germline ends. Germline V gives CDR1 SGHKS, CDR2 YYEKEE (reference sequence). The CDR3 length is 14 residues. The chain links TRBV5-5 to TRBJ1-1; possible D gene TRBD1, 6 bases. This clonotype was sampled from an adult in good health. The specimen was peripheral blood, collected on day 0 of MenACWY control vaccination. The CDR3 nucleotides are TGTGCCAGCAGCTTGGAAACAGGGAGAACTGAAGCTTTCTTT. Its translation: CASSLETGRTEAFF.